This T cell receptor (beta chain) was sequenced in a study of shared clonotypes between healthy human individuals. This clone was observed a single time. V was clipped by 6 bases and J by 7 bases, with 14 bases between them. CDR3 length equals 13 residues. Germline assignment: CDR1 LNHDA and CDR2 SQIVND (reference sequence). Here immunoSEQ multiplex PCR was the method, and the copy in TCRdb shows in-frame clones only, minus some. The profile shows around 2.1 million clones, more than 90% of them singletons. Sequenced: naive CD4+ T cells sorted from blood. Subset here: CD45RA+ positively selected. The sequence was collected from a man aged 18 to 30 in good health. The chain couples TRBV19 to TRBJ2-3; possible D gene TRBD2, 5 bases. CDR3 residues: CASSTELGHTQYF. The CDR3 DNA is TGTGCCAGTAGCACCGAACTAGGGCATACGCAGTATTTT. The full variable domain, its missing parts supplied by reference TRBV19 and TRBJ2-3, is DGGITQSPKYLFRKEGQNVTLSCEQNLNHDAMYWYRQDPGQGLRLIYYSQIVNDFQKGDIAEGYSVSREKKESFPLTVTSAQKNPTAFYLCASSTELGHTQYFGPGTRLTVL.